This T cell receptor (beta chain) was identified in a study of CD8 T cells in ankylosing spondylitis. Study outcomes and limitations: Ankylosing spondylitis blood appeared to carry a characteristic TCR beta motif of eight or nine highly homologous variants. From matched ankylosing spondylitis synovial fluid, disease-linked clones were reportedly recovered at significantly enriched levels.

At least ten counts were recorded for this clonotype. Its antigen is undetermined. A quantitative 5'-RACE method, one with molecular barcodes, was used to make TCR beta libraries. TCRdb reanalysed the 5' RACE reads using MiXCR and keeps one entry per CDR3 protein. The data hold about 200,000 distinct CDR3 sequences, with about 7% observed a single time. This CDR3 is 15 amino acids long. V was trimmed by 1 base and J by 4 bases, leaving 14 bases between them. From germline, CDR1 is MNHNS and CDR2 SASEGT. The sample was blood, either unsorted or a sorted T cell fraction (not recorded which). This receptor was identified in a male donor with ankylosing spondylitis. The chain links TRBV6-1 to TRBJ2-7; TRBD2 might be the D (6 bases). The CDR3 DNA sequence: TGTGCCAGCAGTGAAGGAGGAGGGGCCCCTTACGAGCAGTACTTC. Its protein is CASSEGGGAPYEQYF.